This T cell receptor (beta chain) was profiled in a study of blood T cell repertoires in COVID-19. CDR1 is GTSNPN and CDR2 is SVGIG in the germline V gene (reference sequence). This CDR3 is 12 amino acids long. The V end was cut by 0 bases, the J end by 4 bases, with 6 bases between. The protocol was immunoSEQ multiplex PCR, while the TCRdb copy is restricted to in-frame clones and leaves out a portion. This repertoire shows roughly 110,000 clones, roughly 90% found once; its top ten account for 4.5% to 6%. Sequencing input: peripheral blood. The sequence was collected from a man in his forties with active or convalescent COVID-19. V and J are TRBV30 and TRBJ1-2, with D unresolved. DNA of the CDR3: TGTGCCTGGAGTGTACGGAGCTATGGCTACACCTTC. Its protein product is CAWSVRSYGYTF.